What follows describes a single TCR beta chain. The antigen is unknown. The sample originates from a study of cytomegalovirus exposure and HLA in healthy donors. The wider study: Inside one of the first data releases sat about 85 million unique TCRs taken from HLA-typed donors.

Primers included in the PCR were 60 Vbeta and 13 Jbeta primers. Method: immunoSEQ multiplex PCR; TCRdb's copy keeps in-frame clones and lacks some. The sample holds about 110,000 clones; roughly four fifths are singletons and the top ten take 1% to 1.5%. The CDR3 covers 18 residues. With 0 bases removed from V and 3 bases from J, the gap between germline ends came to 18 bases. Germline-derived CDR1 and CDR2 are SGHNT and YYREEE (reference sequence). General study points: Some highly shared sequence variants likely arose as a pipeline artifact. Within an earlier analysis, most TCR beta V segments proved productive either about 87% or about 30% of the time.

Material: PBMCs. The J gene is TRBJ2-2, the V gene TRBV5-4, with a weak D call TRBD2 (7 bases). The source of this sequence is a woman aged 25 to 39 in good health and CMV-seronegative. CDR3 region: CASSLASGGVSDTGELFF. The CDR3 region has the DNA TGTGCCAGCAGCTTGGCCTCGGGGGGCGTTTCGGACACCGGGGAGCTGTTTTTT.